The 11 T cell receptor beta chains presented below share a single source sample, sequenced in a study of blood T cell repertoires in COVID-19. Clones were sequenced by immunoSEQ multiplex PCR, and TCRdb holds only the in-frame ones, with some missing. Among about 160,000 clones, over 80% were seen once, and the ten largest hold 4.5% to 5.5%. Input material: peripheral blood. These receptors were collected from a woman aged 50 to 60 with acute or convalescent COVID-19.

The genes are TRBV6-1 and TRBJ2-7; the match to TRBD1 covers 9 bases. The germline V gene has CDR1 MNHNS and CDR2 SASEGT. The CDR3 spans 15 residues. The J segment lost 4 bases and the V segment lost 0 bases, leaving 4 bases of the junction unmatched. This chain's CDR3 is CASSEAWGQGYEQYF. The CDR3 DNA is TGTGCCAGCAGTGAAGCTTGGGGACAGGGTTACGAGCAGTACTTC.

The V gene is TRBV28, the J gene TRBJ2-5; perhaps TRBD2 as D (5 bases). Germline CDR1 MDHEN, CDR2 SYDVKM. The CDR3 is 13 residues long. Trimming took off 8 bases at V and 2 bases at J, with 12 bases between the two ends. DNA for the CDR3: TGTGCCAGCGGTGGAGGCCGACAAGAGACCCAGTACTTC. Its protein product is CASGGGRQETQYF.

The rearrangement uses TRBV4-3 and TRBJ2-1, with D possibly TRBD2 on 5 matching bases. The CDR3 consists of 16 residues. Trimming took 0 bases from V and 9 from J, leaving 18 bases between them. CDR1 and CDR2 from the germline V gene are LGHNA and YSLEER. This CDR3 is CASSQEWGAVHGEQFF. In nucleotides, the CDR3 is TGCGCCAGCAGCCAAGAATGGGGAGCCGTTCACGGTGAGCAGTTCTTC.

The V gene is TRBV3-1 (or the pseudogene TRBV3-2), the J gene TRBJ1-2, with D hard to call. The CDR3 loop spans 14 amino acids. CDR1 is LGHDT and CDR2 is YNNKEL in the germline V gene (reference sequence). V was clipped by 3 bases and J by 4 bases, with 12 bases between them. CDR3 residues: CASSHLAGVYGYTF. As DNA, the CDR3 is TGTGCCAGCAGCCACTTGGCGGGCGTCTATGGCTACACCTTC.

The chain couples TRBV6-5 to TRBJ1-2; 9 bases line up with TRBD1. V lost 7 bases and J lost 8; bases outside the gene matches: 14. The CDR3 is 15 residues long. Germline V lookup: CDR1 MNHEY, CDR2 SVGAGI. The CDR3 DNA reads TGTGCCAGCACCACCCTGACAGGGGGGGTGAAAGGCTACACCTTC. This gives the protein CASTTLTGGVKGYTF.

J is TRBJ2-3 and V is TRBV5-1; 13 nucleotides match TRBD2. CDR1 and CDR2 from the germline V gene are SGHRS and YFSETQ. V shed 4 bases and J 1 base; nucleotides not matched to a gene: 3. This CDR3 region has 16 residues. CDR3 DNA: TGCGCCAGCAGCGGCGGGACTAGCGGGGGCACAGATACGCAGTATTTT. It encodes CASSGGTSGGTDTQYF.

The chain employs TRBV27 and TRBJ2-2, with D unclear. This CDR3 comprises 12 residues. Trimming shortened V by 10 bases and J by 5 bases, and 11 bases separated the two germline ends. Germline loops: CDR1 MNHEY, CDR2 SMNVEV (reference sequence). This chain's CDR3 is CATLFCTGELFF. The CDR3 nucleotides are TGTGCCACCCTATTTTGTACCGGGGAGCTGTTTTTT.

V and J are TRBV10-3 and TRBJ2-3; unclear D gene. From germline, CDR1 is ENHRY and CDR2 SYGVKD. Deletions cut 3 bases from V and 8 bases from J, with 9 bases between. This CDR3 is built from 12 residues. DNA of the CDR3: TGTGCCATCAGTGATTTTAGCCCTACGCAGTATTTT. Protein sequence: CAISDFSPTQYF.

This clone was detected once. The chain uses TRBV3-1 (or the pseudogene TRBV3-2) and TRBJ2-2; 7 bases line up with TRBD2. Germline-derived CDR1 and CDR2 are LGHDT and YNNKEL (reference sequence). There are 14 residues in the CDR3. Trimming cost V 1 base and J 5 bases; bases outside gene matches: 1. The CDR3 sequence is CASSQGRETGELFF. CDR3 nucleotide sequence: TGTGCCAGCAGCCAAGGGCGGGAGACCGGGGAGCTGTTTTTT.

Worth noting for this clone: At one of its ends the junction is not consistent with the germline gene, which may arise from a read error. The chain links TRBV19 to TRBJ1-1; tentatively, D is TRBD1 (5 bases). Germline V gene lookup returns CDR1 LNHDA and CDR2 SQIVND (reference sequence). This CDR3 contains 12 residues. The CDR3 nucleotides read TGTGCCAGTAGCTCATTGGACACAGAAGCTTTCTTT. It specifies CASSSLDTEAFF.

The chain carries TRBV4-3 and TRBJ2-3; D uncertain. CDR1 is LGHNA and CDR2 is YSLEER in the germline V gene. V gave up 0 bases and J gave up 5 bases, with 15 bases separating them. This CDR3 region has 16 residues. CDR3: CASSQDFRGSGDTQYF. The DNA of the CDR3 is TGCGCCAGCAGCCAAGATTTTCGAGGTTCCGGAGATACGCAGTATTTT.